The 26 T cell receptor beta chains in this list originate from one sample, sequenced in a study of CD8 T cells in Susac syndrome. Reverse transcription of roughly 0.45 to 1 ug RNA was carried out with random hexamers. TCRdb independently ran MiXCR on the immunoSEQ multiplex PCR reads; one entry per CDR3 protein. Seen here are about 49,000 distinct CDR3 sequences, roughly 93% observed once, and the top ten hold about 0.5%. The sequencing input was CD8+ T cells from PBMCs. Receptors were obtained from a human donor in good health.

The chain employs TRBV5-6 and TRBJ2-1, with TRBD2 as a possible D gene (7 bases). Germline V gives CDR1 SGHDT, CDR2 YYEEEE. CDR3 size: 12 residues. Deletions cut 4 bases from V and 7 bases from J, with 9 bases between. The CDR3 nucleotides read TGTGCCAGCAGCCGGGGGGCGAATGAGCAGTTCTTC. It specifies CASSRGANEQFF.

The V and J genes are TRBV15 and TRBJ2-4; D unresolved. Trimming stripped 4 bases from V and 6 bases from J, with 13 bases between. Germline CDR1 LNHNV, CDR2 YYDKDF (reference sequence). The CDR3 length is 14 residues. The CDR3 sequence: CATSTPVGGNIQYF. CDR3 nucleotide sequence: TGTGCCACCAGCACCCCGGTGGGTGGAAACATTCAGTACTTC.

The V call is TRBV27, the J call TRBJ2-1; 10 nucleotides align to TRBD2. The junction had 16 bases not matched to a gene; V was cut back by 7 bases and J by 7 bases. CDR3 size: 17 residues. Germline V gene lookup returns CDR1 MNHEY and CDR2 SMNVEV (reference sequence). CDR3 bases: TGTGCCAGCAATTCCGTTCAGGCGGGACTAGCGTCAAATGAGCAGTTCTTC. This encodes CASNSVQAGLASNEQFF.

CDR3 sequence reads: CASSWGSRNEQFF. The DNA for the CDR3 is TGCGCCAGCAGCTGGGGCTCGCGGAATGAGCAGTTCTTC. The rearrangement uses TRBV5-1 and TRBJ2-1; possible D gene TRBD1, 5 bases. The CDR3 loop spans 13 amino acids. V was cut by 3 bases and J by 7 bases, with 11 bases left in between. Germline loops: CDR1 SGHRS, CDR2 YFSETQ.

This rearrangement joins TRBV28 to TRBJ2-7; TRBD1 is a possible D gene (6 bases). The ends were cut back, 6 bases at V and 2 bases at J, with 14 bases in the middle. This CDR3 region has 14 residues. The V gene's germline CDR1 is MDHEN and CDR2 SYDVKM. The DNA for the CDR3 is TGTGCCAGCAGCCCATGGACAGCAACCTACGAGCAGTACTTC. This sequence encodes CASSPWTATYEQYF.

In nucleotides, the CDR3 is TGTGCCAGCAGCCAAGGGTACGGCTCCTACGAGCAGTACTTC. Translation: CASSQGYGSYEQYF. The chain carries TRBV4-2 and TRBJ2-7; D gene unclear. The V and J ends lost 1 base and 0 bases respectively, with 7 bases between them. CDR3 length equals 14 residues. Germline values: CDR1 LGHNA, CDR2 YNFKEQ.

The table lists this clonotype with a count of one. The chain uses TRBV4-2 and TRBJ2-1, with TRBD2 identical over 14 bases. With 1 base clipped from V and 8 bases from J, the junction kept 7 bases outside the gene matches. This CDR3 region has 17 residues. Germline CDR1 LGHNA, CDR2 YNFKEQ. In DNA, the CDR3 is TGTGCCAGCAGCCAAGCCACCGGGACTAGCGGGAGTGATGAGCAGTTCTTC. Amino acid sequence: CASSQATGTSGSDEQFF.

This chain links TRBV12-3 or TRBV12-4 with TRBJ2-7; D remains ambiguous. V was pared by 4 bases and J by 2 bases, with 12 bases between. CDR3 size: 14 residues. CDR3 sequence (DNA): TGTGCCAGCAGTTCCGCAGGTATCACCTACGAGCAGTACTTC. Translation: CASSSAGITYEQYF.

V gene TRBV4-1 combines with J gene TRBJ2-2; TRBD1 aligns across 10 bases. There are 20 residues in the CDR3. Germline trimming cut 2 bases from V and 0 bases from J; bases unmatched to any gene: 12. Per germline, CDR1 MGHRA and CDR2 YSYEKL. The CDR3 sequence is CASSQPAGTGAITNTGELFF. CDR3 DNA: TGCGCCAGCAGCCAACCCGCCGGGACAGGGGCTATTACGAACACCGGGGAGCTGTTTTTT.

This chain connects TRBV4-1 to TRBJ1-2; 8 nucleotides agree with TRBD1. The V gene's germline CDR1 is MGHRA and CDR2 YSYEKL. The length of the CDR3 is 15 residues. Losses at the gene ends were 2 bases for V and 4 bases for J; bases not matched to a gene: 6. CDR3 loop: CASSQPTGVSYGYTF. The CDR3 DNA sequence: TGCGCCAGCAGCCAACCGACAGGGGTGTCCTATGGCTACACCTTC.

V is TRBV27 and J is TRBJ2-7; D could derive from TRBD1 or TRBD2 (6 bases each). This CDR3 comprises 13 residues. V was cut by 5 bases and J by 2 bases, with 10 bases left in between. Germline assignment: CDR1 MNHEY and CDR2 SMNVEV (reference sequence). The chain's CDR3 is CASSPGATYEQYF. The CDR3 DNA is TGTGCCAGCAGTCCGGGGGCTACCTACGAGCAGTACTTC.

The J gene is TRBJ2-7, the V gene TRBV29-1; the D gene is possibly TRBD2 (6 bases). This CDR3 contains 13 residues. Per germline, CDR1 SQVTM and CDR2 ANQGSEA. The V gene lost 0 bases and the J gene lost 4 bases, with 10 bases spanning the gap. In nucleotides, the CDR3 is TGCAGCGTTGAAGATCGGGGAGGTTACGAGCAGTACTTC. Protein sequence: CSVEDRGGYEQYF.

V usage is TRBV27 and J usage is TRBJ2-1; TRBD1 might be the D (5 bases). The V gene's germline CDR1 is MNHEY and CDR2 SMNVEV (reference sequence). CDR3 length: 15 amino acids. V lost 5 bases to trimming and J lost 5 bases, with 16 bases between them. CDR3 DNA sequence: TGTGCCAGCAGTCAGATAGCAGGGATGCACAATGAGCAGTTCTTC. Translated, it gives CASSQIAGMHNEQFF.

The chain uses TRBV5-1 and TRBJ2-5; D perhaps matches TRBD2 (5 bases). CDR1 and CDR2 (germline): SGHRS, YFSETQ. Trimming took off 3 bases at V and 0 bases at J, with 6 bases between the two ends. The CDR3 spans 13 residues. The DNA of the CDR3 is TGCGCCAGCAGCTGGGAGAACCAAGAGACCCAGTACTTC. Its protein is CASSWENQETQYF.

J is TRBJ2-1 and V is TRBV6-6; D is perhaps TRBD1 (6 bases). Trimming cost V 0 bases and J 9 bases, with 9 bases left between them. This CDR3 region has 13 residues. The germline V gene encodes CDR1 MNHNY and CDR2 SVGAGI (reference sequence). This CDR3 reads CASSYSIGGEQFF. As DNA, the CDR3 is TGTGCCAGCAGTTACTCGATAGGGGGTGAGCAGTTCTTC.

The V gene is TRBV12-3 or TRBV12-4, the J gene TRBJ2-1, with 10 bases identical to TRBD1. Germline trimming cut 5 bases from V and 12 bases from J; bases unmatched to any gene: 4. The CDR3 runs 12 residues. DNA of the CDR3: TGTGCCAGCAGTCCCGGGACAGGGGCGCAGTTCTTC. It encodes CASSPGTGAQFF.

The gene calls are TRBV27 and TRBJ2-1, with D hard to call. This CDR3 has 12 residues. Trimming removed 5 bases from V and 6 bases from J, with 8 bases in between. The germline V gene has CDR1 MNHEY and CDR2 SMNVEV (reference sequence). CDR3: CASSKGFNEQFF. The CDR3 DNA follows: TGTGCCAGCAGTAAAGGGTTCAATGAGCAGTTCTTC.

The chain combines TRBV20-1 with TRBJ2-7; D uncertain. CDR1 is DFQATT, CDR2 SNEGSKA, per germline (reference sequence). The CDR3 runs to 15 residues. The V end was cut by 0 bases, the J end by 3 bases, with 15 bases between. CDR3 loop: CSARDFGPRGYEQYF. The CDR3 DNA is TGCAGTGCTAGAGATTTTGGGCCGAGAGGCTACGAGCAGTACTTC.

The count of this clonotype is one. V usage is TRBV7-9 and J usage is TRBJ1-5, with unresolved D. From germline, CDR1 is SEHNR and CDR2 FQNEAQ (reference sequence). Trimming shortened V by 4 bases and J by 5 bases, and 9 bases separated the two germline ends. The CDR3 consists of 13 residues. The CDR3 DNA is TGTGCCAGCAGCTCCAATGACGATCAGCCCCAGCATTTT. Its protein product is CASSSNDDQPQHF.

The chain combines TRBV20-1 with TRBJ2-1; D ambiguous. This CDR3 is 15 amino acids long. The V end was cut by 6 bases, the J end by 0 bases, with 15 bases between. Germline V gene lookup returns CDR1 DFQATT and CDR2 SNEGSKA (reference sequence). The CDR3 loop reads CSAGALVASYNEQFF. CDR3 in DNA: TGCAGTGCCGGTGCCCTTGTGGCCTCCTACAATGAGCAGTTCTTC.

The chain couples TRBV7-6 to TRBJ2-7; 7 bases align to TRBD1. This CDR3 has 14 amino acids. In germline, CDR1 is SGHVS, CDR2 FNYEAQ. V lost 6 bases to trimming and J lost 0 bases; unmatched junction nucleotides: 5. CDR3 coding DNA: TGTGCCAGCAGAGGGGGCGAAAGCTCCTACGAGCAGTACTTC. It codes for CASRGGESSYEQYF.

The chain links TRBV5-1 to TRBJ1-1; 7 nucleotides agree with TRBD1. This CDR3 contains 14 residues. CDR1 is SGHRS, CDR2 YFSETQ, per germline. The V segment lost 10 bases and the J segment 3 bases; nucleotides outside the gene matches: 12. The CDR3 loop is CAGKGQYSDTEAFF. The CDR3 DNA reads TGCGCCGGCAAGGGACAGTATAGCGACACTGAAGCTTTCTTT.

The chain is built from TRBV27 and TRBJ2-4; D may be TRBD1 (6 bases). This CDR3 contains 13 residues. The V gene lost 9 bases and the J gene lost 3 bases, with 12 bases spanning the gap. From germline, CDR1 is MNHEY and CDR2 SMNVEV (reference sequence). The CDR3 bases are TGTGCCAGTAAGGTGACAGGCAAAAACATTCAGTACTTC. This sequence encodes CASKVTGKNIQYF.

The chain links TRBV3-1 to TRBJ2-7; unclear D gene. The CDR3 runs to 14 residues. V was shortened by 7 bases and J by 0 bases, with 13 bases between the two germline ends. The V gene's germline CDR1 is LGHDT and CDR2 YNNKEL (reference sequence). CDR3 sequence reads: CASTDTISSYEQYF. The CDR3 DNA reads TGTGCCAGCACCGATACTATCTCCTCCTACGAGCAGTACTTC.

The DNA for the CDR3 is TGCAGCGTTGGAGAGCCCGTAGGCGGAGTGGGGACTGAAGCTTTCTTT. Protein sequence: CSVGEPVGGVGTEAFF. The chain joins TRBV29-1 to TRBJ1-1, with unresolved D. The germline gives CDR1 SQVTM, CDR2 ANQGSEA. The CDR3 runs to 16 residues. Trimming removed 4 bases from V and 5 bases from J, with 23 bases in between. The whole variable domain, filled in from reference TRBV29-1 and TRBJ1-1, reads SAVISQKPSRDICQRGTSLTIQCQVDSQVTMMFWYRQQPGQSLTLIATANQGSEATYESGFVIDKFPISRPNLTFSTLTVSNMSPEDSSIYLCSVGEPVGGVGTEAFFGQGTRLTVV.

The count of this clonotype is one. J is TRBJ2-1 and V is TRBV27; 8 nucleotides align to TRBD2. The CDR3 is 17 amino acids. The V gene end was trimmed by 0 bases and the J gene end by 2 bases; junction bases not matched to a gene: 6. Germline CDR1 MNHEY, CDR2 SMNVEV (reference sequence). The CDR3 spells CASSLSMVAGPYNEQFF. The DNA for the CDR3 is TGTGCCAGCAGTTTATCGATGGTAGCGGGGCCCTACAATGAGCAGTTCTTC.